This passage covers 30 T cell receptor beta chains from one sample sequenced in a study of blood T cell repertoires in COVID-19. Some clones are missing from TCRdb's copy, which holds only in-frame ones; the method was immunoSEQ multiplex PCR. This table holds about 260,000 clones, approximately 86% found once. Sequencing was carried out using peripheral blood. The receptors were sampled from a man aged 30 to 39 with active or convalescent COVID-19.

The J gene is TRBJ2-7, the V gene TRBV5-6; perhaps TRBD2 as D (6 bases). Germline V CDR1 and CDR2: SGHDT, YYEEEE. V was cut by 3 bases and J by 11 bases, with 15 bases left in between. There are 12 residues in the CDR3. The CDR3 reads CASSSVTGAEYF. Written as DNA, the CDR3 is TGTGCCAGCAGCTCCGTCACGGGAGCGGAGTACTTC.

The chain joins TRBV25-1 to TRBJ2-7; D not certain. The V end lost 5 bases, the J end lost 4 bases, and 18 bases lay between the germline ends. The CDR3 is made up of 15 amino acids. Germline values: CDR1 MGHDK, CDR2 SYGVNS. The CDR3 sequence is CASSRNPFFEYEQYF. CDR3 nucleotide sequence: TGTGCCAGCAGTCGAAACCCGTTTTTTGAGTACGAGCAGTACTTC.

The genes are TRBV29-1 and TRBJ2-3; 7 nucleotides agree with TRBD2. Trimming removed 4 bases from V and 0 bases from J; junction bases left unmatched: 4. The CDR3 totals 14 residues. Looked up from germline, CDR1 is SQVTM and CDR2 is ANQGSEA. In DNA, the CDR3 is TGCAGCGTTGCCCTAGCGGCTAGCACAGATACGCAGTATTTT. This translates into CSVALAASTDTQYF.

In regard to this clone: The same CDR3 also results from other DNA sequences found in this sample. V and J are TRBV4-2 and TRBJ2-3; TRBD2 matches 10 bases. After removal of 2 bases from V and 2 bases from J, the junction contained 4 bases not matched to a gene. The CDR3 consists of 16 residues. Germline loops: CDR1 LGHNA, CDR2 YNFKEQ. In DNA, the CDR3 is TGTGCCAGCAGCCAACGACTAGCGGGCTCCACAGATACGCAGTATTTT. Its protein is CASSQRLAGSTDTQYF.

The V gene is TRBV9, the J gene TRBJ2-7; maybe TRBD2 (6 bases). The germline V and J ends were trimmed by 4 bases and 7 bases, with 18 bases remaining between them. The CDR3 runs to 14 residues. Germline V gene sequence: CDR1 SGDLS, CDR2 YYNGEE. Here the CDR3 reads CASSPHQGAGEQYF. CDR3 nucleotides: TGTGCCAGCAGCCCCCACCAGGGTGCGGGAGAGCAGTACTTC.

J is TRBJ1-6 and V is TRBV4-1; 10 bases map to TRBD1. With 2 bases clipped from V and 9 bases from J, the junction kept 10 bases outside the gene matches. This CDR3 contains 17 residues. Germline CDR1 and CDR2: MGHRA and YSYEKL. CDR3 residues: CASSQTTPGQGTSPLHF. CDR3 DNA: TGCGCCAGCAGCCAAACAACTCCGGGACAGGGGACTTCACCCCTCCACTTT.

This sequence joins TRBV28 and TRBJ2-3; 9 bases fit TRBD2. The CDR3 consists of 15 residues. From germline, CDR1 is MDHEN and CDR2 SYDVKM. Trimming took 6 bases from V and 2 from J; bases not matched to a gene: 6. The CDR3 protein is CASRETSGVTDTQYF. DNA of the CDR3: TGTGCCAGCAGGGAGACTAGCGGAGTCACAGATACGCAGTATTTT.

The chain employs TRBV5-1 and TRBJ2-3; 8 bases fit TRBD2. Germline values: CDR1 SGHRS, CDR2 YFSETQ. J was trimmed by 3 bases and V by 7 bases; bases with no gene match: 10. The CDR3 runs to 15 residues. Here the CDR3 DNA reads TGCGCCAGCGTACTCGGGCGGGGGGTTACAGATACGCAGTATTTT. This encodes CASVLGRGVTDTQYF.

The DNA of the CDR3 is TGTGCCAGCAGCTTGGGGACTTCACAAGAGACCCAGTACTTC. It translates to CASSLGTSQETQYF. The V and J genes are TRBV5-6 and TRBJ2-5; a possible D gene is TRBD2 (5 bases). CDR3 length: 14 residues. CDR1 is SGHDT and CDR2 is YYEEEE in the germline V gene. Trimming took 0 bases from V and 2 from J, leaving 8 bases between them.

This clone is a singleton in its sample. This rearrangement joins TRBV7-8 to TRBJ1-4; 9 bases are shared with TRBD1. This CDR3 has 13 residues. Germline CDR1 SGHVS, CDR2 FQNEAQ. The junction had 6 bases not matched to a gene; V was cut back by 8 bases and J by 8 bases. CDR3 sequence: CASGRDREEKLFF. The CDR3 DNA follows: TGTGCCAGCGGAAGGGACAGGGAGGAAAAACTGTTTTTT.

This chain joins TRBV5-1 and TRBJ1-2; D unclear. The CDR3 length is 15 residues. Germline lookup yields CDR1 SGHRS and CDR2 YFSETQ. Trimming shortened V by 9 bases and J by 9 bases, and 27 bases separated the two germline ends. This CDR3 reads CATSPGIREGMSYTF. Here the CDR3 DNA reads TGCGCCACTTCGCCGGGGATCCGAGAAGGCATGAGCTACACCTTC.

This rearrangement joins TRBV28 to TRBJ1-1; D might be TRBD1 (5 bases). V lost 1 base, J lost 6 bases, and 12 bases lay in between. Germline V gene data show CDR1 as MDHEN and CDR2 as SYDVKM. This CDR3 is built from 14 residues. Here the CDR3 reads CASSLSGRAPEAFF. DNA for the CDR3: TGTGCCAGCAGTTTATCAGGGAGGGCTCCTGAAGCTTTCTTT.

The CDR3 loop is CASSANRQGARDNSPLHF. The CDR3 DNA sequence: TGTGCCAGCAGCGCGAACCGACAGGGGGCGCGGGATAATTCACCCCTCCACTTT. J is TRBJ1-6 and V is TRBV9, with 10 bases identical to TRBD1. CDR1 and CDR2 from the germline V gene are SGDLS and YYNGEE. The CDR3 loop spans 18 amino acids. The J segment lost 5 bases and the V segment lost 3 bases, leaving 11 bases of the junction unmatched.

The chain uses TRBV14 and TRBJ1-6, with no clear D. The V gene's germline CDR1 is SGHDN and CDR2 FVKESK. This CDR3 spans 17 amino acids. Trimming took 5 bases from V and 7 from J, leaving 21 bases between them. The CDR3 here is CASSKLKAAGVNSPLHF. CDR3 nucleotides: TGTGCCAGCAGCAAACTTAAGGCAGCGGGTGTGAATTCACCCCTCCACTTT.

V and J are TRBV29-1 and TRBJ1-2, with D possibly being TRBD1 (5 bases). Germline CDR1 SQVTM, CDR2 ANQGSEA. This CDR3 comprises 13 residues. V was clipped by 3 bases and J by 8 bases, with 16 bases between them. CDR3 amino acids: CSVEGGTRTGYTF. The CDR3 DNA reads TGCAGCGTTGAGGGAGGGACCCGGACGGGCTACACCTTC.

This clone has just a few counts. V gene TRBV6-5 combines with J gene TRBJ1-1; 7 bases match TRBD1. V trimming: 2 bases; J trimming: 6 bases; junction bases outside the gene matches: 6. Germline values: CDR1 MNHEY, CDR2 SVGAGI. The CDR3 has 14 residues. For the CDR3, the DNA is TGTGCCAGCAGTTACCAACAGGGGTTGTCTGAAGCTTTCTTT. This gives the protein CASSYQQGLSEAFF.

The chain is built from TRBV6-6 and TRBJ2-7, with D possibly being TRBD2 (5 bases). Germline V gene lookup returns CDR1 MNHNY and CDR2 SVGAGI (reference sequence). CDR3 length equals 9 residues. Trimming removed 11 bases from V and 5 bases from J, with 7 bases in between. The CDR3 sequence is CAAGDEQYF. The CDR3 DNA follows: TGTGCCGCCGGGGACGAGCAGTACTTC.

The rearrangement joins TRBV5-5 to TRBJ1-1, with 7 bases fitting TRBD1. V dropped 0 bases and J dropped 8; count of bases not matched to a gene: 4. This CDR3 contains 13 residues. Germline values: CDR1 SGHKS, CDR2 YYEKEE (reference sequence). The CDR3 loop is CASSLVVQGEAFF. CDR3 DNA: TGTGCCAGCAGCTTGGTAGTACAGGGGGAAGCTTTCTTT.

The chain carries TRBV27 and TRBJ2-7; weak D call: TRBD2 (6 bases). The ends were cut back, 5 bases at V and 2 bases at J, with 16 bases in the middle. The CDR3 sequence is 15 residues long. The germline CDR1 and CDR2 sequences are MNHEY and SMNVEV (reference sequence). CDR3 amino acids: CASSIKMTRAYEQYF. CDR3 nucleotides: TGTGCCAGCAGTATAAAAATGACTAGGGCCTACGAGCAGTACTTC.

This clone has only one observation. The CDR3 DNA is TGCGCCAGCGGGACAGCGGGGGGGAGAGAATCCTACGAGCAGTACTTC. Its translation is CASGTAGGRESYEQYF. The chain recombines TRBV4-1 with TRBJ2-7; 10 bases are a match to TRBD2. Germline-derived CDR1 and CDR2 are MGHRA and YSYEKL. CDR3 length: 16 residues. V lost 8 bases, J lost 1 base, and 11 bases stayed unmatched.

The rearrangement joins TRBV5-4 to TRBJ1-2; TRBD1 matches 10 bases. This CDR3 has 12 amino acids. The ends lost 4 bases at V and 11 bases at J; junction bases unmatched: 5. Germline loops: CDR1 SGHNT, CDR2 YYREEE (reference sequence). This CDR3 is CASSRDRGLYTF. The CDR3 region has the DNA TGTGCCAGCAGCCGGGACAGGGGATTATACACCTTC.

V is TRBV13 and J is TRBJ2-5, with 14 nucleotides matching TRBD2. With 4 bases clipped from V and 2 bases from J, the junction kept 6 bases outside the gene matches. Per the germline V gene, CDR1 is PRHDT and CDR2 is FYEKMQ (reference sequence). There are 17 residues in the CDR3. The CDR3 region has the DNA TGTGCCAGCAGCTCAGGGACTAGCGGGGGAATTCAAGAGACCCAGTACTTC. Translation gives CASSSGTSGGIQETQYF.

The chain links TRBV6-1 to TRBJ2-2; D perhaps matches TRBD1 (5 bases). Germline CDR1 and CDR2: MNHNS and SASEGT. The CDR3 is made up of 16 amino acids. The V gene lost 3 bases and the J gene lost 2 bases, with 13 bases spanning the gap. CDR3 in amino acids: CASSDPVRVNTGELFF. The CDR3 nucleotides read TGTGCCAGCAGTGATCCCGTCAGGGTTAACACCGGGGAGCTGTTTTTT.

This chain connects TRBV9 to TRBJ1-1; D is undetermined. Germline CDR1 reads SGDLS; CDR2 reads YYNGEE. This CDR3 spans 13 amino acids. Trimming removed 0 bases from V and 5 bases from J, with 8 bases in between. CDR3 DNA: TGTGCCAGCAGCGTAGGGTATACTACTGAAGCTTTCTTT. The encoded protein is CASSVGYTTEAFF.

The chain has TRBV30 and TRBJ1-6; D ambiguous. Trimming took 0 bases from V and 6 from J, leaving 18 bases between them. The germline gives CDR1 GTSNPN, CDR2 SVGIG (reference sequence). The CDR3 is made up of 17 amino acids. The CDR3 protein is CAWSVRRGGSGNSPLHF. DNA of the CDR3: TGTGCCTGGAGTGTACGGAGAGGAGGGTCTGGTAATTCACCCCTCCACTTT. Complete variable domain (other parts from reference TRBV30 and TRBJ1-6): SQTIHQWPATLVQPVGSPLSLECTVEGTSNPNLYWYRQAAGRGLQLLFYSVGIGQISSEVPQNLSASRPQDRQFILSSKKLLLSDSGFYLCAWSVRRGGSGNSPLHFGNGTRLTVT.

The chain combines TRBV7-7 with TRBJ2-1; TRBD1 is a possible D gene (5 bases). The CDR3 sequence is 15 residues long. V lost 5 bases and J lost 0, with 11 bases in between. The germline gives CDR1 SSHAT, CDR2 FNYEAQ (reference sequence). CDR3 coding DNA: TGTGCCAGCAGCCCGCGACAGAGCTCCTACAATGAGCAGTTCTTC. It encodes CASSPRQSSYNEQFF.

The V call is TRBV13, the J call TRBJ1-3; TRBD1 might be the D (5 bases). Trimming left V 2 bases short and J 1 base short, with 6 bases between. Germline V lookup: CDR1 PRHDT, CDR2 FYEKMQ (reference sequence). This CDR3 contains 14 residues. The CDR3 loop reads CASSLQGSGNTIYF. The CDR3 coding sequence is TGTGCCAGCAGCTTACAGGGATCTGGAAACACCATATATTTT.

Of note for this clone: The junction does not match germline at one end; this may be a read error. The gene calls are TRBV27 and TRBJ1-2, with D perhaps TRBD1 (5 bases). Germline CDR1 MNHEY, CDR2 SMNVEV (reference sequence). The CDR3 has 13 residues. The CDR3 DNA reads as TGTGCCAGCCGTTTGACAGCTACCTATGGCTACACCTTC. Its translation is CASRLTATYGYTF.

This clone was recorded only once. The chain combines TRBV4-1 with TRBJ1-6, with 11 bases identical to TRBD1. The CDR3 runs 19 residues. The germline CDR1 and CDR2 sequences are MGHRA and YSYEKL. With V trimmed by 4 bases and J by 0 bases, 8 bases remained unmatched. The CDR3 sequence: CASSPTDRGLRSYNSPLHF. CDR3 bases: TGCGCCAGCAGCCCAACGGACAGGGGGCTTCGCTCCTATAATTCACCCCTCCACTTT.

The chain employs TRBV10-3 and TRBJ1-3, with 7 bases that match TRBD1. The germline V gene has CDR1 ENHRY and CDR2 SYGVKD. CDR3 size: 16 residues. The junction had 8 bases not matched to a gene; V was cut back by 6 bases and J by 0 bases. Here the CDR3 DNA reads TGTGCCATCAGCGAACAAACAGGGGCCTCTGGAAACACCATATATTTT. Its protein product is CAISEQTGASGNTIYF.